These T cell receptor beta chains were read from a single sample in a study of radiation and T cells in renal cell carcinoma. The assay was immunoSEQ multiplex PCR, and TCRdb's table has in-frame clones only and misses some. The sample holds around 95,000 clones, 84% seen once. This specimen consisted of blood, obtained from a patient whose treatment included radiotherapy and nephrectomy. The receptor source for this set is a man aged 55 to 70 with renal cell carcinoma. Each CDR3 is given without its conserved first and last residue.

length,V,CDR3
17,TRBV10-1,ASSESSGRASHSYNEQF
14,TRBV4-1,ASSQEAGGPRETQY
14,TRBV6-6,ASSQPPGQASQPQH
12,TRBV9,ASSPPLAYYEAF
13,TRBV6-1,ASSERSWANEKLF
16,TRBV11-2,ASSLGPTGSSGANVLT
13,TRBV18,ASSPSGSRAYEQY
14,TRBV28,ASSPGGQGQYQPQH
14,TRBV5-1,ASSRIRDRGKETQY
14,TRBV6-1,ASSEGPASRRETQY
15,TRBV11-1,ASSARDRVTPYNEQF
14,TRBV7-9,ASSTRGRGLQETQY
12,TRBV29-1,SVKGDQAKNIQY
8,TRBV19,ASLTDTQY
15,TRBV18,ASSPRQGGSGDQPQH
14,TRBV10-1,ASRESKAGLSYEQY
13,TRBV6-5,ASSSLAQSTDTQY
11,TRBV6-5,ASGAENTGELF
11,TRBV29-1,SGVAGPNYGYT
18,TRBV7-6,ASSSNALNSGQNSYNEQF
13,TRBV15,ATSSLREGLDEQF
14,TRBV9,ASSINPRDFNTEAF
13,TRBV9,ASSSLAGGPEEQY
15,TRBV7-6,ASSLAPGLAGPYEQY
12,TRBV10-3,AISPRGGSDTQY
15,TRBV15,ATSRDGGGNTYNEQF
12,TRBV5-1,ASSLVTAGTEAF
16,TRBV7-8,ASSLVVRIAGGYYEQY
11,TRBV15,ATSGWDSYEQY
14,TRBV7-8,ASGIQPLLADYGYT
15,TRBV7-7,ASSLGVGREYQETQY
14,TRBV13,ASSFSPDHLTYEQY
10,TRBV7-2,ASSAISYEQY
16,TRBV4-2,ASSQLPMTSGRRYEQY
12,TRBV5-6,ASSFGTGNEKLF
13,TRBV2,ASSSEGVGNSPLH
12,TRBV5-1,ASSLYGGPGELF
14,TRBV7-9,ASSLDSYSGANVLT
11,TRBV5-1,ASSSVTGYEQY
13,TRBV27,ASSLRAFGDQPQH
14,TRBV28,ASSLNYRVHTDTQY
13,TRBV19,ASTATGPDTGELF
13,TRBV10-3,AISEWDRLEETQY
12,TRBV13,ASSLGGLTYEQY
12,TRBV29-1,SVEAGGTHYGYT
12,TRBV7-6,ASSPRPGNQPQH
12,TRBV10-3,ATRPGPRNYEQY
12,TRBV6-1,ASSQSQGGETQY
15,TRBV5-6,ASSRQGPLGLSDTQY